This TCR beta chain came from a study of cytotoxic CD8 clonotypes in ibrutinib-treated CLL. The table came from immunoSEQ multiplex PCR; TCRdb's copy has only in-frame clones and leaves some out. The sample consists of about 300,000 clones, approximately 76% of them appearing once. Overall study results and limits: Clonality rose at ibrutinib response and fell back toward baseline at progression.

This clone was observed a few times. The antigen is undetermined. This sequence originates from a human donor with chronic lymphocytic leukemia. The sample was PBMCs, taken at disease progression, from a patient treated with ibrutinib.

The CDR3 DNA is TGTGCCAGTAGTCTCCTTCCAGGTGGAGGCTACACCTTC. Residues: CASSLLPGGGYTF. The V call is TRBV19, the J call TRBJ1-2, with D hard to call. Germline values: CDR1 LNHDA, CDR2 SQIVND (reference sequence). V lost 5 bases and J lost 8, with 15 bases in between. CDR3 length: 13 amino acids.